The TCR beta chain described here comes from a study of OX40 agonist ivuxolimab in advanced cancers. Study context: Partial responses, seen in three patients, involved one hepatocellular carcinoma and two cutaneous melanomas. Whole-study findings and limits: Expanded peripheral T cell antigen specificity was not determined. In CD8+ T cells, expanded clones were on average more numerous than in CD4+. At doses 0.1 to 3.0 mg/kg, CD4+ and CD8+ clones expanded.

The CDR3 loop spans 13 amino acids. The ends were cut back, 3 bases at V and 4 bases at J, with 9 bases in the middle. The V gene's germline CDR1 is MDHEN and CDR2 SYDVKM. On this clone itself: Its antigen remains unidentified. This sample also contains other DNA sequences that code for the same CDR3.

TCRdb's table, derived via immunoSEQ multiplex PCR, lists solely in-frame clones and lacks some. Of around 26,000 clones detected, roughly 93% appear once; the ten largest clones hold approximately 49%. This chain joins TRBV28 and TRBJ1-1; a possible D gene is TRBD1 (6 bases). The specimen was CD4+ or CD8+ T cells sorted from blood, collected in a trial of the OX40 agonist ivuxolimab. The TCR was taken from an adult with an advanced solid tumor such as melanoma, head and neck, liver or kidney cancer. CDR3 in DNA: TGTGCCAGCAGTTTGGGAGGGGGCACTGAAGCTTTCTTT. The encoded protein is CASSLGGGTEAFF.